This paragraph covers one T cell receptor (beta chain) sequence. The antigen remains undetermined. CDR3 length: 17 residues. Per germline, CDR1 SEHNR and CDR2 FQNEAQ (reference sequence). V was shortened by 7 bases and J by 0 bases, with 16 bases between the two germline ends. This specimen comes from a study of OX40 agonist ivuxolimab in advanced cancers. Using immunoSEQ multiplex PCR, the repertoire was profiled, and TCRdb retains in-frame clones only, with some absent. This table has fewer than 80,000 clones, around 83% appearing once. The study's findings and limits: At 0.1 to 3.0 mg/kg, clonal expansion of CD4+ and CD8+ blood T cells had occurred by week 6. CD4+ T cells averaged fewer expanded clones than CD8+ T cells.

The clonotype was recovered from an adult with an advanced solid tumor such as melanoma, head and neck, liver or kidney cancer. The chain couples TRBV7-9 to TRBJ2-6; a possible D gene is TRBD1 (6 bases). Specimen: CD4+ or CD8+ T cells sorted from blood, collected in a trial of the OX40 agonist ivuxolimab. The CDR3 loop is CASTIGQTLSGANVLTF. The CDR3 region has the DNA TGTGCCAGCACCATAGGACAGACCCTCTCTGGGGCCAACGTCCTGACTTTC.